The 3 T cell receptor beta chains presented below share a single source sample, sequenced in a study of identical twins. TCRdb analysed the 5' RACE reads with MiXCR anew, one entry per CDR3 protein. Of 250,000 to 350,000 distinct CDR3 sequences in the sample, more than 8% were seen once. The sample was also reused in another study, on yellow fever vaccine responses in identical twins.

Source material: CD8+ T cells sorted from blood. The receptors come from a woman aged 18-30 years in good health.

Concerning this clonotype: This may be a read error, as it is one base from a much larger clone. The chain has TRBV4-3 and TRBJ2-3, with D maybe TRBD2 (5 bases). Trimming cost V 5 bases and J 0 bases, with 18 bases left between them. Germline CDR1 LGHNA, CDR2 YSLEER. The CDR3 consists of 17 residues. The CDR3 DNA sequence: TGCGCCAGCAGCACTAGGCCGTCCCTAACTAGCACAGATACGCAGTATTTT. It translates to CASSTRPSLTSTDTQYF.

This clonotype has more than one count but fewer than ten. The J gene is TRBJ2-1, the V gene TRBV19, with 7 bases identical to TRBD2. The CDR3 is 15 amino acids. The V gene end was trimmed by 3 bases and the J gene end by 5 bases; junction bases not matched to a gene: 7. Germline CDR1 reads LNHDA; CDR2 reads SQIVND (reference sequence). CDR3 region: CASSIGGGSHNEQFF. The CDR3 DNA reads as TGTGCCAGTAGTATCGGGGGAGGGTCCCACAATGAGCAGTTCTTC.

Many counts were recorded for this clonotype. CDR3 in amino acids: CASSQDTPYEQYF. The CDR3 nucleotides are TGTGCCAGCAGCCAGGACACTCCCTACGAGCAGTACTTC. The chain couples TRBV7-9 to TRBJ2-7, with D tentatively TRBD1 (5 bases). The V gene lost 5 bases and the J gene lost 2 bases, with 10 bases spanning the gap. The CDR3 is made up of 13 amino acids. Looked up from germline, CDR1 is SEHNR and CDR2 is FQNEAQ (reference sequence).